Detailed here is one T cell receptor beta chain. The entry originates in a study of T cells in Graves' hyperthyroidism and ophthalmopathy. Each 10 ml fresh peripheral blood draw supplied the PBMCs. Germline assignment: CDR1 MNHNS and CDR2 SASEGT. V lost 6 bases to trimming and J lost 3 bases, with 11 bases between them. The CDR3 length is 14 residues. Amplified TCR beta CDR3 regions derived from RNA transcripts. With the HTBI primer set, the TCR CDR3 went through a first round of RT-PCR. TCRdb ran MiXCR on the multiplex PCR reads and lists one entry per CDR3 protein. The sample holds about 250,000 distinct CDR3 sequences, roughly 20% seen once.

The clonotype was recovered from a man aged 30-40 years with Graves' ophthalmopathy. This chain links TRBV6-1 with TRBJ2-2; D remains unclear. The sample consisted of blood. The CDR3 reads CASRPPGYTGELFF. CDR3 DNA sequence: TGTGCCAGCAGACCTCCCGGGTACACCGGGGAGCTGTTTTTT.